The clone carrying this T cell receptor (beta chain) was picked up one time. What it recognizes is unknown. The data were produced by immunoSEQ multiplex PCR, yet TCRdb's version contains in-frame clones alone and is incomplete. This table holds tens of thousands of clones, 70% to 80% found once. The data are from a study of OX40 agonist ivuxolimab in advanced cancers. About the study: Every patient in dose escalation had hepatocellular carcinoma, melanoma, renal cell or head and neck cancer.

Findings and caveats of the study: Compared with CD4+, CD8+ T cells on average had more expanded clones. Both blood CD4+ and CD8+ T cells showed clonal growth by week 6 at 0.1 to 3.0 mg/kg.

Excluded were patients having autoimmune disease history or systemic immunosuppression. The sequence derives from an adult with an advanced solid tumor such as melanoma, head and neck, liver or kidney cancer. The sample was CD4+ or CD8+ T cells sorted from blood, taken in a trial of the OX40 agonist ivuxolimab.

Here the CDR3 reads CASSTGQGIDQPQHF. CDR3 nucleotide sequence: TGTGCCAGCAGCACAGGACAGGGTATCGATCAGCCCCAGCATTTT. V and J are TRBV5-4 and TRBJ1-5, with TRBD1 matching over 8 bases. This CDR3 has 15 amino acids. V was clipped by 4 bases and J by 5 bases; unmatched bases: 8. The germline gives CDR1 SGHNT, CDR2 YYREEE (reference sequence).